These 31 T cell receptor beta chains originate from one sample sequenced in a study of T cells in Graves' hyperthyroidism and ophthalmopathy. What was amplified from RNA transcripts were TCR beta CDR3 regions. The HTBI set primed first-round TCR CDR3 RT-PCR. TCRdb re-derived calls from the multiplex PCR reads in MiXCR, one entry per CDR3 protein. This sample yields 500,000 or so distinct CDR3 sequences, of which 17% are seen a single time; around 17% belongs to the top ten. The sequencing sample was made of blood. All receptors derive from a woman under 30 with Graves' ophthalmopathy.

The V and J genes are TRBV5-1 and TRBJ2-2; the D is unclear. CDR1 SGHRS and CDR2 YFSETQ come from the germline V gene. Between the trimmed V and J ends, which lost 1 base and 7 bases, there was a span of 8 bases. The CDR3 consists of 13 residues. The CDR3 region has the DNA TGCGCCAGCAGCTTGATATTGAGCGGGGAGCTGTTTTTT. This sequence encodes CASSLILSGELFF.

This sequence joins TRBV10-3 and TRBJ1-2; 9 positions agree with TRBD1. Germline V gives CDR1 ENHRY, CDR2 SYGVKD. The CDR3 totals 15 residues. The V segment lost 7 bases and the J segment 1 base; nucleotides outside the gene matches: 7. Written as DNA, the CDR3 is TGTGCCATCACCCTAGGACAGGGGAGTAACTATGGCTACACCTTC. This sequence encodes CAITLGQGSNYGYTF.

The rearrangement uses TRBV7-9 and TRBJ2-6; 10 bases map to TRBD1. V lost 2 bases and J lost 4; bases outside the gene matches: 11. The germline gives CDR1 SEHNR, CDR2 FQNEAQ (reference sequence). This CDR3 has 19 residues. The CDR3: CASSLRNRDRGPGANVLTF. The CDR3 coding sequence is TGTGCCAGCAGCTTAAGAAACCGGGACAGGGGTCCGGGGGCCAACGTCCTGACTTTC.

This clonotype was seen at least ten times. The chain joins TRBV2 to TRBJ1-5; D possibly corresponds to TRBD1 (5 bases). This CDR3 region has 13 residues. Germline CDR1 is SNHLY and CDR2 is FYNNEI. V was trimmed by 1 base and J by 6 bases, leaving 7 bases between them. CDR3 in amino acids: CASSEEGRQPQHF. As DNA, the CDR3 is TGTGCCAGCAGTGAAGAGGGACGTCAGCCCCAGCATTTT. The whole variable domain, filled in from reference TRBV2 and TRBJ1-5, reads EPEVTQTPSHQVTQMGQEVILRCVPISNHLYFYWYRQILGQKVEFLVSFYNNEISEKSEIFDDQFSVERPDGSNFTLKIRSTKLEDSAMYFCASSEEGRQPQHFGDGTRLSIL.

This clonotype was seen a handful of times. The gene calls are TRBV28 and TRBJ1-1, with D unresolved. CDR1 MDHEN and CDR2 SYDVKM come from the germline V gene. The CDR3 contains 13 residues. Trimming took off 5 bases at V and 7 bases at J, with 14 bases between the two ends. CDR3 in amino acids: CASSPRRASEAFF. CDR3 coding DNA: TGTGCCAGCAGTCCCCGTAGAGCCAGTGAAGCTTTCTTT.

This clonotype was seen ten or more times. The chain links TRBV5-1 to TRBJ1-3, with 7 bases that match TRBD1. The CDR3 runs 16 residues. V shed 4 bases and J 0 bases; nucleotides not matched to a gene: 7. Germline V gene lookup returns CDR1 SGHRS and CDR2 YFSETQ. CDR3 sequence reads: CASSLLGTASGNTIYF. The CDR3 region has the DNA TGCGCCAGCAGCCTCCTCGGGACAGCCTCTGGAAACACCATATATTTT.

The CDR3 sequence is CAWTGTNSPLHF. In nucleotides, the CDR3 is TGTGCCTGGACAGGAACTAATTCACCCCTCCACTTT. This rearrangement joins TRBV30 to TRBJ1-6, with D unclear. Germline V gives CDR1 GTSNPN, CDR2 SVGIG (reference sequence). V was trimmed by 4 bases and J by 6 bases, leaving 7 bases between them. The CDR3 is 12 amino acids.

The chain employs TRBV5-6 and TRBJ2-6; D is uncertain. Trimming left V 1 base short and J 1 base short, with 12 bases between. The CDR3 contains 17 residues. In germline, CDR1 is SGHDT, CDR2 YYEEEE. Written as DNA, the CDR3 is TGTGCCAGCAGCTTGTTTGGCGACCCATCTGGGGCCAACGTCCTGACTTTC. This encodes CASSLFGDPSGANVLTF.

This clonotype was seen more than once but under ten times. This chain joins TRBV20-1 and TRBJ1-2; D ambiguous. Germline CDR1 reads DFQATT; CDR2 reads SNEGSKA (reference sequence). This CDR3 is 12 amino acids long. V lost 5 bases and J 5 bases, leaving 12 bases between the germline ends. In DNA form, the CDR3 reads TGCAGTGCTCGGTCAGGAGAATATGGCTACACCTTC. Its protein product is CSARSGEYGYTF.

This clonotype has only one observation. The junction does not match germline at one end; this may be a read error. The chain carries TRBV10-3 and TRBJ1-1, with D uncertain. Germline CDR1 is ENHRY and CDR2 is SYGVKD. CDR3 size: 13 residues. Here the CDR3 reads CATSVMVGTEAFF. CDR3 nucleotides: TGTGCCACCAGTGTAATGGTAGGCACTGAAGCTTTCTTT.

V gene TRBV10-3 combines with J gene TRBJ2-3; D is unclear. V lost 5 bases, J lost 1 base, and 16 bases lay in between. Germline V CDR1 and CDR2: ENHRY, SYGVKD. The length of the CDR3 is 16 residues. CDR3 sequence reads: CAISPSAVRGTDTQYF. The CDR3 DNA sequence: TGTGCCATCAGTCCCTCGGCGGTACGGGGCACAGATACGCAGTATTTT.

J is TRBJ2-3 and V is TRBV12-5; D possibly matches TRBD1 or TRBD2 (5 bases each). The V end lost 5 bases, the J end lost 4 bases, and 13 bases lay between the germline ends. The CDR3 totals 14 residues. Germline CDR1 LGHNT, CDR2 FRNRAP. The CDR3 DNA follows: TGTGCTAGTGGTGCTTCAAGGGACCCAGATACGCAGTATTTT. Translated, it gives CASGASRDPDTQYF.

The chain recombines TRBV25-1 with TRBJ2-7; 10 positions agree with TRBD1. The germline CDR1 and CDR2 sequences are MGHDK and SYGVNS. CDR3 length: 14 residues. Trimming at V came to 4 bases and at J to 9 bases, leaving 9 bases not matched to a gene. The CDR3 DNA sequence: TGTGCCAGCAGTGTCGGGACAGGGGAAAGGGTGCAGTACTTC. Amino acids: CASSVGTGERVQYF.

The chain combines TRBV29-1 with TRBJ1-1; D perhaps matches TRBD1 (6 bases). Trimming left V 2 bases short and J 1 base short, with 14 bases between. The germline V gene has CDR1 SQVTM and CDR2 ANQGSEA. This CDR3 region has 15 residues. The CDR3 loop is CSVECSGHPNTEAFF. The CDR3 DNA reads as TGCAGCGTTGAATGTTCGGGACACCCGAACACTGAAGCTTTCTTT.

This clonotype has just a few counts. V gene TRBV19 combines with J gene TRBJ2-3; TRBD2 matches 8 bases. V trimming: 5 bases; J trimming: 2 bases; junction bases outside the gene matches: 9. The CDR3 contains 16 residues. The V gene's germline CDR1 is LNHDA and CDR2 SQIVND (reference sequence). CDR3 protein: CASSPSAGGLTDTQYF. Here the CDR3 DNA reads TGTGCCAGTAGTCCGTCGGCGGGGGGACTCACAGATACGCAGTATTTT.

This chain links TRBV3-1 with TRBJ1-1; 7 nucleotides align to TRBD1. Germline values: CDR1 LGHDT, CDR2 YNNKEL (reference sequence). The CDR3 runs 15 residues. The V segment lost 0 bases and the J segment 5 bases; nucleotides outside the gene matches: 6. The DNA for the CDR3 is TGTGCCAGCAGCCAAGAATTGACCAGGGGGACTGAAGCTTTCTTT. Translated: CASSQELTRGTEAFF.

This sequence joins TRBV20-1 and TRBJ2-1, with D perhaps TRBD2 (5 bases). This CDR3 contains 15 residues. V was clipped by 6 bases and J by 0 bases, with 15 bases between them. Looked up from germline, CDR1 is DFQATT and CDR2 is SNEGSKA (reference sequence). In DNA, the CDR3 is TGCAGTGCCAAGGACTGGGAGAGCTCCTACAATGAGCAGTTCTTC. Amino acids: CSAKDWESSYNEQFF.

This clonotype has a count of ten or more. V gene TRBV15 combines with J gene TRBJ1-5; unclear D gene. This CDR3 spans 13 amino acids. CDR1 and CDR2 (germline): LNHNV, YYDKDF (reference sequence). The V end lost 0 bases, the J end lost 9 bases, and 9 bases lay between the germline ends. Here the CDR3 DNA reads TGTGCCACCAGCAGAGATCCGGGATGGCCCCAGCATTTT. Amino acids: CATSRDPGWPQHF.

The chain employs TRBV14 and TRBJ1-6, with a possible D match to TRBD1 (5 bases). This CDR3 has 13 amino acids. V was trimmed by 10 bases and J by 7 bases, leaving 14 bases between them. Germline V CDR1 and CDR2: SGHDN, FVKESK. The CDR3 DNA sequence: TGTGCCACCTCGGGACTGATGAATTCACCCCTCCACTTT. It translates to CATSGLMNSPLHF.

The sample holds many counts of this clonotype. The V call is TRBV7-3, the J call TRBJ1-1; 9 positions match TRBD1. V trimming: 6 bases; J trimming: 4 bases; junction bases outside the gene matches: 3. CDR3 length: 13 residues. CDR1 is SGHTA, CDR2 FQGTGA, per germline. Written as DNA, the CDR3 is TGTGCCAGCAGATTGGGACAGGGCACTGAAGCTTTCTTT. This translates into CASRLGQGTEAFF.

This clonotype was picked up many times. This chain links TRBV7-8 with TRBJ1-2; maybe TRBD1 (6 bases). Trimming stripped 5 bases from V and 4 bases from J, with 14 bases between. Per the germline V gene, CDR1 is SGHVS and CDR2 is FQNEAQ. The CDR3 is made up of 14 amino acids. The CDR3 reads CASSPTGATYGYTF. In DNA form, the CDR3 reads TGTGCCAGCAGCCCCACGGGGGCGACCTATGGCTACACCTTC.

This clonotype was counted between two and nine times. V is TRBV30 and J is TRBJ1-1; D might be TRBD1 (5 bases). The V end lost 3 bases, the J end lost 0 bases, and 11 bases lay between the germline ends. This CDR3 is 14 amino acids long. In germline, CDR1 is GTSNPN, CDR2 SVGIG (reference sequence). CDR3 sequence reads: CAWRDKRLNTEAFF. The CDR3 DNA follows: TGTGCCTGGAGGGACAAACGTCTGAACACTGAAGCTTTCTTT.

In this sample, this clonotype turned up a few times. The chain carries TRBV2 and TRBJ1-6; 7 bases agree with TRBD1. The junction had 6 bases not matched to a gene; V was cut back by 8 bases and J by 5 bases. Germline CDR1 SNHLY, CDR2 FYNNEI. The CDR3 has 14 residues. This CDR3 is CASGRGQDNSPLHF. For the CDR3, the DNA is TGTGCCAGCGGAAGGGGGCAGGATAATTCACCCCTCCACTTT.

At least ten counts were recorded for this clonotype. The chain uses TRBV5-1 and TRBJ2-7; 8 bases line up with TRBD1. Trimming at V came to 3 bases and at J to 3 bases, leaving 2 bases not matched to a gene. Germline loops: CDR1 SGHRS, CDR2 YFSETQ. The CDR3 spans 13 residues. The CDR3 bases are TGCGCCAGCAGCTGGGGGACAGGCTACGAGCAGTACTTC. Its translation is CASSWGTGYEQYF.

The sample holds many counts of this clonotype. Relative to the germline gene, one junction end is altered; a read error may explain this. This chain joins TRBV7-8 and TRBJ1-2; D might be TRBD1 (6 bases). This CDR3 contains 16 residues. Looked up from germline, CDR1 is SGHVS and CDR2 is FQNEAQ. Here the CDR3 DNA reads TGTGCCAGCACCTTAGGACGGCGGGGGGCTCTCGCTGGCTACACCTTC. Translated, it gives CASTLGRRGALAGYTF.

This clonotype was seen repeatedly, ten times or more. The rearrangement joins TRBV7-8 to TRBJ2-7; 12 bases align to TRBD2. The CDR3 totals 19 residues. V lost 0 bases, J lost 4 bases, and 13 bases stayed unmatched. In germline, CDR1 is SGHVS, CDR2 FQNEAQ. The CDR3 region is CASSLALSSRTSGAYEQYF. In DNA form, the CDR3 reads TGTGCCAGCAGCTTAGCGCTTAGTAGTAGGACTAGCGGGGCTTACGAGCAGTACTTC.

This clonotype has only a few counts. This chain connects TRBV4-1 to TRBJ2-5; 8 bases are shared with TRBD2. The trim removed 0 bases at V and 1 base at J, leaving 4 bases unmatched. The V gene's germline CDR1 is MGHRA and CDR2 YSYEKL. The CDR3 totals 16 residues. DNA of the CDR3: TGCGCCAGCAGCCAAGAAAGCGGGGGATTCCAAGAGACCCAGTACTTC. Translated: CASSQESGGFQETQYF.

This clonotype was observed a handful of times. The V gene is TRBV4-1, the J gene TRBJ2-7; D possibly uses TRBD1 or TRBD2 (6 bases each). Germline CDR1 reads MGHRA; CDR2 reads YSYEKL. V was trimmed by 8 bases and J by 4 bases, leaving 21 bases between them. The length of the CDR3 is 15 residues. CDR3 sequence reads: CASGSPGAPTYEQYF. The CDR3 DNA reads as TGCGCCAGCGGTTCCCCGGGGGCTCCGACTTACGAGCAGTACTTC.

In this sample, this clonotype turned up many times. V gene TRBV2 combines with J gene TRBJ1-4; 9 bases are shared with TRBD1. This CDR3 is 18 amino acids long. V lost 4 bases to trimming and J lost 2 bases; unmatched junction nucleotides: 11. Germline V lookup: CDR1 SNHLY, CDR2 FYNNEI. CDR3 protein: CASSATPGQGMTNEKLFF. Written as DNA, the CDR3 is TGTGCCAGCAGTGCAACACCCGGACAGGGGATGACTAATGAAAAACTGTTTTTT.

The chain links TRBV7-2 to TRBJ1-2; TRBD1 matches at 9 bases. Germline CDR1 reads SGHTA; CDR2 reads FQGNSA. The CDR3 length is 19 residues. J was trimmed by 6 bases and V by 5 bases; bases with no gene match: 22. CDR3 sequence (DNA): TGTGCCAGCAGCCGAGAGATAAGAGTCTCGGGACAGGGATTCGATGGCTACACCTTC. Translating gives CASSREIRVSGQGFDGYTF.

This clonotype was seen repeatedly, ten times or more. This sequence joins TRBV2 and TRBJ1-3; D gene unclear. The V gene lost 5 bases and the J gene lost 0 bases, with 11 bases spanning the gap. This CDR3 contains 15 residues. CDR1 is SNHLY, CDR2 FYNNEI, per germline. Here the CDR3 reads CASSLTRVSGNTIYF. The CDR3, as DNA: TGTGCCAGCAGTTTGACACGAGTCTCTGGAAACACCATATATTTT.